The 29 T cell receptor beta chains presented below share a single source sample, sequenced in a study of beta chain features in type 1 diabetes. The investigators reverse transcribed all of the isolated RNA, so they sequenced expressed TCRB transcripts. Profiled with immunoSEQ multiplex PCR; TCRdb holds only in-frame clones, not every one. The sample yields fewer than 500,000 clones, approximately 14% seen once. The sequenced sample consisted of naive CD4+ T cells from blood. All receptors come from a young man in good health.

This clone showed up just a few times. Other DNA sequences in the sample encode the same CDR3. This chain uses TRBV18 with TRBJ2-3; no definite D call. V was pared by 3 bases and J by 6 bases, with 4 bases between. Germline lookup yields CDR1 KGHSH and CDR2 LQKENI. This CDR3 is built from 11 residues. The CDR3 reads CASSPRDTQYF. The CDR3, as DNA: TGTGCCAGCTCACCCAGGGATACGCAGTATTTT.

The genes are TRBV10-3 and TRBJ2-7; D gene unclear. CDR3 length: 13 amino acids. The germline V gene has CDR1 ENHRY and CDR2 SYGVKD. Trimming left V 0 bases short and J 3 bases short, with 6 bases between. CDR3 region: CAISESTGYEQYV. CDR3 DNA sequence: TGTGCCATCAGTGAGTCGACCGGCTACGAGCAGTACGTC.

This clone was observed a few times. This chain joins TRBV25-1 and TRBJ1-1; D call uncertain. The V gene's germline CDR1 is MGHDK and CDR2 SYGVNS. Trimming took 5 bases from V and 4 from J, leaving 11 bases between them. There are 13 residues in the CDR3. The CDR3 sequence is CASSPQVGTEAFF. Here the CDR3 DNA reads TGTGCCAGCAGTCCTCAGGTGGGCACTGAAGCTTTCTTT.

V is TRBV7-9 and J is TRBJ1-4, with D hard to call. The CDR3 runs 14 residues. From germline, CDR1 is SEHNR and CDR2 FQNEAQ (reference sequence). The V and J ends lost 4 bases and 8 bases respectively, with 14 bases between them. The chain's CDR3 is CASSSLRGGEKLFF. CDR3 nucleotide sequence: TGTGCCAGCAGCTCCTTGAGAGGAGGGGAAAAACTGTTTTTT. Full variable domain (missing parts from reference TRBV7-9 and TRBJ1-4): DTGVSQNPRHKITKRGQNVTFRCDPISEHNRLYWYRQTLGQGPEFLTYFQNEAQLEKSRLLSDRFSAERPKGSFSTLEIQRTEQGDSAMYLCASSSLRGGEKLFFGSGTQLSVL.

V and J are TRBV9 and TRBJ2-7; the D is unclear. V was clipped by 4 bases and J by 3 bases, with 8 bases between them. This CDR3 is built from 12 residues. CDR1 and CDR2 from the germline V gene are SGDLS and YYNGEE. As DNA, the CDR3 is TGTGCCAGCAGCCGTAACAACTACGAGCAGTACTTC. Translating gives CASSRNNYEQYF.

The V and J genes are TRBV27 and TRBJ2-3; D is possibly TRBD2 (5 bases). Deletions cut 1 base from V and 5 bases from J, with 19 bases between. Germline V CDR1 and CDR2: MNHEY, SMNVEV (reference sequence). CDR3 size: 17 residues. This CDR3 is CASSLLGSDNPLDTQYF. The CDR3 region has the DNA TGTGCCAGCAGTTTATTAGGTAGCGACAACCCACTAGATACGCAGTATTTT.

This clone was observed a handful of times. V is TRBV9 and J is TRBJ2-5, with 15 bases identical to TRBD2. The V segment lost 0 bases and the J segment 1 base; nucleotides outside the gene matches: 13. Germline V gene lookup returns CDR1 SGDLS and CDR2 YYNGEE. There are 21 residues in the CDR3. CDR3 nucleotides: TGTGCCAGCAGCGTAGGTGGTGGGACTAGCGGGAGGATCCCAACCCAAGAGACCCAGTACTTC. It codes for CASSVGGGTSGRIPTQETQYF.

This clone was observed a few times. The V gene is TRBV25-1, the J gene TRBJ2-1, with TRBD2 as a possible D gene (5 bases). Germline assignment: CDR1 MGHDK and CDR2 SYGVNS. This CDR3 comprises 14 residues. V was trimmed by 3 bases and J by 2 bases, leaving 8 bases between them. This CDR3 is CASSDRRPYNEQFF. In DNA form, the CDR3 reads TGTGCCAGCAGTGATCGGAGGCCCTACAATGAGCAGTTCTTC.

This clone was detected a few times. The V and J genes are TRBV11-3 and TRBJ2-5; unclear D gene. From germline, CDR1 is SGHNT and CDR2 YENEEA. Trimming shortened V by 1 base and J by 5 bases, and 8 bases separated the two germline ends. This CDR3 has 13 amino acids. For the CDR3, the DNA is TGTGCCAGCAGCTTAGTGGCCGGTGAGACCCAGTACTTC. This sequence encodes CASSLVAGETQYF. Drawing the rest from reference TRBV11-3 and TRBJ2-5, the complete variable domain is EAGVVQSPRYKIIEKKQPVAFWCNPISGHNTLYWYLQNLGQGPELLIRYENEEAVDDSQLPKDRFSAERLKGVDSTLKIQPAELGDSAVYLCASSLVAGETQYFGPGTRLLVL.

The table lists this clone with a few counts. The chain links TRBV7-9 to TRBJ2-1, with 9 bases lining up with TRBD2. The CDR3 is 18 residues long. Trimming cost V 5 bases and J 7 bases; bases outside gene matches: 18. The germline gives CDR1 SEHNR, CDR2 FQNEAQ (reference sequence). The DNA of the CDR3 is TGTGCCAGCAGCCTCGGACTAGCGTTAACTCTCTCCCGGAATGAGCAGTTCTTC. The encoded protein is CASSLGLALTLSRNEQFF.

V is TRBV6-6 and J is TRBJ1-6; no firm D call. Between the trimmed V and J ends, which lost 3 bases and 9 bases, there was a span of 12 bases. This CDR3 is built from 14 residues. Germline values: CDR1 MNHNY, CDR2 SVGAGI (reference sequence). CDR3 coding DNA: TGTGCCAGCAGTTATGAGGGAGGAAGTTCACCCCTCCACTTT. The encoded protein is CASSYEGGSSPLHF.

The V gene is TRBV14, the J gene TRBJ2-2; D may match TRBD1 or TRBD2 (5 bases each). In germline, CDR1 is SGHDN, CDR2 FVKESK. V lost 3 bases to trimming and J lost 4 bases, with 15 bases between them. The CDR3 runs to 16 residues. The CDR3 DNA reads TGTGCCAGCAGCCAGCTCGCCGGGACCCTCACCGGGGAGCTGTTTTTT. It encodes CASSQLAGTLTGELFF. Full variable domain (missing parts from reference TRBV14 and TRBJ2-2): EAGVTQFPSHSVIEKGQTVTLRCDPISGHDNLYWYRRVMGKEIKFLLHFVKESKQDESGMPNNRFLAERTGGTYSTLKVQPAELEDSGVYFCASSQLAGTLTGELFFGEGSRLTVL.

V gene TRBV7-2 combines with J gene TRBJ2-6, with D perhaps matching TRBD2 (5 bases). The ends were cut back, 4 bases at V and 2 bases at J, with 9 bases in the middle. Germline loops: CDR1 SGHTA, CDR2 FQGNSA. The CDR3 is 15 amino acids. The CDR3 region is CASSSRGTGANVLTF. The CDR3 DNA sequence: TGTGCCAGCAGCTCCCGGGGAACTGGGGCCAACGTCCTGACTTTC.

This clone occurred once. At one of its ends the junction is not consistent with the germline gene, which may arise from a read error. This chain joins TRBV2 and TRBJ1-1; 7 bases align to TRBD1. The CDR3 is 12 amino acids. Germline V CDR1 and CDR2: SNHLY, FYNNEI. CDR3 nucleotide sequence: TGTGCCAGCGCCATTACCGGGACAGCCGAGGAATTT. This translates into CASAITGTAEEF.

The chain is built from TRBV9 and TRBJ2-1; 8 positions agree with TRBD2. The V gene end was trimmed by 3 bases and the J gene end by 7 bases; junction bases not matched to a gene: 6. The V gene's germline CDR1 is SGDLS and CDR2 YYNGEE. This CDR3 contains 14 residues. CDR3 DNA: TGTGCCAGCAGCGAGAGCGGGAGAATGAATGAGCAGTTCTTC. Translating it yields CASSESGRMNEQFF. Full variable domain (outside the CDR3, taken from reference TRBV9 and TRBJ2-1): DSGVTQTPKHLITATGQRVTLRCSPRSGDLSVYWYQQSLDQGLQFLIQYYNGEERAKGNILERFSAQQFPDLHSELNLSSLELGDSALYFCASSESGRMNEQFFGPGTRLTVL.

This clone has a handful of counts. The chain employs TRBV25-1 and TRBJ1-2; possible D gene TRBD1, 6 bases. The V and J ends lost 4 bases and 4 bases respectively, with 10 bases between them. The CDR3 has 13 residues. CDR1 MGHDK and CDR2 SYGVNS come from the germline V gene. The CDR3 here is CASSVGGPYGYTF. For the CDR3, the DNA is TGTGCCAGCAGTGTGGGGGGCCCCTATGGCTACACCTTC.

The V and J genes are TRBV29-1 and TRBJ2-3; D ambiguous. The CDR3 extends over 10 amino acids. V lost 4 bases to trimming and J lost 2 bases, with 1 base between them. Germline values: CDR1 SQVTM, CDR2 ANQGSEA. CDR3 sequence reads: CSVATDTQYF. CDR3 DNA: TGCAGCGTTGCCACAGATACGCAGTATTTT.

This clone was detected a few times. V gene TRBV5-1 combines with J gene TRBJ2-7; D is possibly TRBD2 (5 bases). This CDR3 is built from 14 residues. Deletions cut 2 bases from V and 4 bases from J, with 13 bases between. Per the germline V gene, CDR1 is SGHRS and CDR2 is YFSETQ. The CDR3 loop reads CASSFASGQYEQYV. DNA of the CDR3: TGCGCCAGCAGCTTTGCCAGCGGCCAATACGAGCAGTACGTC.

A few counts support this clone. This chain connects TRBV29-1 to TRBJ2-1; D perhaps matches TRBD2 (5 bases). V dropped 4 bases and J dropped 4 bases, with 8 bases sitting between them. The CDR3 extends over 12 amino acids. From germline, CDR1 is SQVTM and CDR2 ANQGSEA. DNA for the CDR3: TGCAGCGTTGCCGGGGTGTACAATGAGCAGTTCTTC. The encoded protein is CSVAGVYNEQFF.

CDR3 bases: TGTGCCATCAGTGACAACCCAGGAGGCTACACCTTC. It is translated as CAISDNPGGYTF. V is TRBV10-3 and J is TRBJ1-2, with D hard to call. Germline assignment: CDR1 ENHRY and CDR2 SYGVKD. Trimming took off 3 bases at V and 8 bases at J, with 10 bases between the two ends. The CDR3 sequence is 12 residues long.

This clone was observed a handful of times. The chain employs TRBV25-1 and TRBJ2-5; 7 bases align to TRBD1. Germline values: CDR1 MGHDK, CDR2 SYGVNS. This CDR3 is built from 14 residues. V was pared by 4 bases and J by 5 bases, with 7 bases of the junction left unmatched. CDR3 sequence reads: CASSGNRGGETQYF. CDR3 in DNA: TGTGCCAGCAGTGGGAATAGAGGGGGCGAGACCCAGTACTTC.

The chain employs TRBV5-6 and TRBJ2-4; TRBD1 or TRBD2 may be the D gene (5 bases each). The CDR3 consists of 14 residues. Germline V gene data show CDR1 as SGHDT and CDR2 as YYEEEE. The V gene lost 9 bases and the J gene lost 8 bases, with 21 bases spanning the gap. This chain's CDR3 is CATTKTGPLDIQYF. DNA for the CDR3: TGTGCCACCACTAAAACGGGACCTTTGGACATTCAGTACTTC.

The J gene is TRBJ1-2, the V gene TRBV23-1; no reliable D call. TRBV23-1 is an open reading frame whose function is uncertain. The CDR3 totals 15 residues. Trimming took 2 bases from V and 2 from J, leaving 12 bases between them. In DNA, the CDR3 is TGCGCCAGCAGTCAAGGGCCGGTCACCAACTATGGCTACACCTTC. It yields the protein CASSQGPVTNYGYTF.

This chain links TRBV7-9 with TRBJ2-7, with D perhaps assigned TRBD1 or TRBD2 (5 bases each). Trimming took off 5 bases at V and 2 bases at J, with 22 bases between the two ends. The CDR3 extends over 17 amino acids. CDR1 and CDR2 (germline): SEHNR, FQNEAQ (reference sequence). The CDR3 region has the DNA TGTGCCAGCAGCGCACCCCGTAGGGGAGTCGGAGCCTACGAGCAGTACTTC. Protein: CASSAPRRGVGAYEQYF.

Comment on this clone: The same CDR3 can be traced to other DNA sequences in this sample. The genes are TRBV30 and TRBJ2-4; 11 bases fit TRBD1. Germline trimming cut 3 bases from V and 4 bases from J; bases unmatched to any gene: 8. CDR3 length equals 16 residues. Germline V gene lookup returns CDR1 GTSNPN and CDR2 SVGIG (reference sequence). The CDR3 DNA sequence: TGTGCCTGGAGCGTGGGACAGGGGGTTCGAAAAAACATTCAGTACTTC. Protein sequence: CAWSVGQGVRKNIQYF.

This clone turned up a few times. The chain employs TRBV30 and TRBJ2-1; TRBD2 agrees at 13 bases. Germline V CDR1 and CDR2: GTSNPN, SVGIG (reference sequence). This CDR3 contains 17 residues. After removal of 0 bases from V and 7 bases from J, the junction contained 9 bases not matched to a gene. The CDR3 coding sequence is TGTGCCTGGAGTGTACGGACTAGCGGGAGTCGAGGTAATGAGCAGTTCTTC. Protein product: CAWSVRTSGSRGNEQFF.

The CDR3 here is CAISEGYGANYGYTF. DNA of the CDR3: TGTGCCATCAGTGAAGGTTATGGGGCCAACTATGGCTACACCTTC. The chain joins TRBV10-3 to TRBJ1-2; a possible D gene is TRBD1 (5 bases). Germline CDR1 is ENHRY and CDR2 is SYGVKD. V lost 3 bases and J lost 2, with 13 bases in between. CDR3 length equals 15 residues.

This clone was detected a few times. The chain carries TRBV19 and TRBJ2-3; D possibly matches TRBD1 or TRBD2 (6 bases each). V was shortened by 1 base and J by 4 bases, with 12 bases between the two germline ends. This CDR3 spans 15 amino acids. CDR1 and CDR2 (germline): LNHDA, SQIVND (reference sequence). The CDR3 loop is CASSIGRDKADTQYF. In DNA, the CDR3 is TGTGCCAGTAGTATAGGGCGGGACAAGGCAGATACGCAGTATTTT.

This clone was counted only a few times. The CDR3 region is CASSQGFSPTQFF. The CDR3 DNA sequence: TGTGCCAGCAGCCAAGGGTTTTCGCCGACCCAGTTCTTC. This chain joins TRBV14 and TRBJ2-1, with D unclear. The CDR3 extends over 13 amino acids. Deletions cut 1 base from V and 13 bases from J, with 14 bases between. In germline, CDR1 is SGHDN, CDR2 FVKESK.